The rows below give T cell receptor beta chains drawn from one sample of a study of immune evolution from preneoplasia to lung adenocarcinoma. The assay was immunoSEQ multiplex PCR, and TCRdb's table has in-frame clones only and misses some. The table has 4,500 to 6,500 clones, about four fifths seen once; the top ten hold 14% to 15%. Sequenced material: FFPE normal lung tissue adjacent to the tumor. The source of these receptors is a person between 50 and 70 years old with lung adenocarcinoma. Both conserved end residues are part of each CDR3. The D gene is left open where the match is weak. Some rows have no size entry. The others give once, few or many, or a class for an expanded clone.

j_call,d_call,v_call,clone_size,cdr3_nt,cdr3_aa
TRBJ2-5,TRBD1,TRBV18,.,TGTGCCAGCTCTCTGGGGGCGACAGGGGAGACCCAGTACTTC,CASSLGATGETQYF
TRBJ2-3,TRBD2,TRBV6-4,large,TGTGCCAGCAGTGTGGCTAGCGGAGGGGACACAGATACGCAGTATTTT,CASSVASGGDTDTQYF
TRBJ2-3,.,TRBV5-1,.,TGCGCCAGCAGCTTGGGCAGGGACCGCACAGATACGCAGTATTTT,CASSLGRDRTDTQYF
TRBJ2-2,TRBD2,TRBV5-4,.,TGTGCCAGCAGCCCCCGGGGGACTAGCGTGAACACCGGGGAGCTGTTTTTT,CASSPRGTSVNTGELFF
TRBJ2-5,TRBD1,TRBV5-4,.,TGTGCCAGCAGCTTGCCGCAGGGGGTTGATGAGACCCAGTACTTC,CASSLPQGVDETQYF
TRBJ2-7,.,TRBV30,.,TGTGCCTGGATGAGGGACCGGTCCTACGAGCAGTACTTC,CAWMRDRSYEQYF
TRBJ2-7,.,TRBV2,.,TGTGCCAGCAGAAGCGGTTCTCAGAGCTCCTACGAGCAGTACTTC,CASRSGSQSSYEQYF
TRBJ1-1,TRBD1,TRBV2,.,TGTGCCAGCAGGGGGGACAGGAACACTGAAGCTTTCTTT,CASRGDRNTEAFF
TRBJ2-3,TRBD2,TRBV7-2,.,TGTGCCAGCAGCTTAGACTCGGGTGCGGGAGCAGATACGCAGTATTTT,CASSLDSGAGADTQYF
TRBJ1-5,.,TRBV28,.,TGTGCCAGCTCCCTTGAGGGTGGCGGCCAGCCCCAGCATTTT,CASSLEGGGQPQHF
TRBJ2-2,.,TRBV29-1,.,TGCAGCGTTTGGGGTAACACCGGGGAGCTGTTTTTT,CSVWGNTGELFF
TRBJ1-1,TRBD1,TRBV12-5,large,TGTGCTAGTGAGAGGGACAGCGTGAACACTGAAGCTTTCTTT,CASERDSVNTEAFF
TRBJ2-7,.,TRBV20-1,.,TGCAGTGCCAGATTGGGTGAGGAGCAGTACTTC,CSARLGEEQYF
TRBJ1-5,TRBD1,TRBV9,large,TGTGCCAGCAGCCCAGGGGGACAGGGCAATCAGCCCCAGCATTTT,CASSPGGQGNQPQHF
TRBJ1-1,.,TRBV4-1,.,TGCGCCAGCAGCCAAGATCGATACAGAGTGAACACTGAAGCTTTCTTT,CASSQDRYRVNTEAFF
TRBJ2-7,.,TRBV27,.,TGTGCCAGCAGTTTAAGTTGGCAGGAGAGGAACGAGCAGTACTTC,CASSLSWQERNEQYF
TRBJ1-5,.,TRBV27,.,TGTGCCAGCAGTATAAGGGGCTTTGGACAGCCCCAGCATTTT,CASSIRGFGQPQHF
TRBJ2-2,TRBD1,TRBV6-1,.,TGTGCCAGCAGTGATAATCAGGGGGCATCAGGGGAGCTGTTTTTT,CASSDNQGASGELFF
TRBJ2-3,.,TRBV6-1,.,TGTGCCAGCAGTGGACTAGGATCCGACACAGATACGCAGTATTTT,CASSGLGSDTDTQYF
TRBJ2-1,.,TRBV9,.,TGTGCCAGCAGCGTATCTTTGGGCGGAGGCTCCTACAATGAGCAGTTCTTC,CASSVSLGGGSYNEQFF
TRBJ2-1,.,TRBV7-3,.,TGTGCCAGCAGCTTACTTGGGAAAGTATACAATGAGCAGTTCTTC,CASSLLGKVYNEQFF
TRBJ2-3,TRBD2,TRBV9,once,TGTGCCAGCAGCGTTTCAACTAGCGGGAGTGGCACAGATACGCAGTATTTT,CASSVSTSGSGTDTQYF
TRBJ2-7,.,TRBV29-1,.,TGCAGCGTTGAAACAGGAGCCTACGAGCAGTACTTC,CSVETGAYEQYF
TRBJ1-2,.,TRBV7-2,.,TGTGCCAGCAGCTTAGCAGAGGGGACGTTCGGCTACACCTTC,CASSLAEGTFGYTF
TRBJ1-1,.,TRBV7-9,.,TGTGCCAGCAGCTTAAAACAGCGTAATGAAGCTTTCTTT,CASSLKQRNEAFF
TRBJ2-2,.,TRBV9,.,TGTGCCAGCAGCGTAACTAGCCAATACGCGAACACCGGGGAGCTGTTTTTT,CASSVTSQYANTGELFF
TRBJ1-2,.,TRBV30,.,TGTGCCTGGAGTGCGGGGGGACTGGACTATGGCTACACCTTC,CAWSAGGLDYGYTF
TRBJ2-5,TRBD1,TRBV7-3,.,TGTGCCAGCAGCTTAGATTCCCGGGACAGGGGGGAGACCCAGTACTTC,CASSLDSRDRGETQYF